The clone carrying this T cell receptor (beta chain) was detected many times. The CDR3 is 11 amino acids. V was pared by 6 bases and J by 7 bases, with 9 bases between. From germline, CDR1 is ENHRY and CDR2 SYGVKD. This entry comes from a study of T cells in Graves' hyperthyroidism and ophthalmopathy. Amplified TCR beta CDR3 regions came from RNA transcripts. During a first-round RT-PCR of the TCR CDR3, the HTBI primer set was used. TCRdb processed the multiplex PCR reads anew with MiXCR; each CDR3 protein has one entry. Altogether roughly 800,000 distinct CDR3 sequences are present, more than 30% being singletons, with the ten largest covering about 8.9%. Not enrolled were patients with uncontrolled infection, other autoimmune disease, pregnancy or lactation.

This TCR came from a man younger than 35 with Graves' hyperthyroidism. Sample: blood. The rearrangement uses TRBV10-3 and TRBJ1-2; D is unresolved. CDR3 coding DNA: TGTGCCATCAGGGCTTCCGGTGGCTACACCTTC. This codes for CAIRASGGYTF.